Sequencing of this T cell receptor (beta chain) was carried out in a study of blood T cell repertoires in COVID-19 (dated by TCRdb to 2018 to 2020). For the study in its entirety: Collaborator samples came from the United States, Italy and Spain and covered acute and convalescent phases of COVID-19. The prospective study material was composed of cDNA or gDNA derived from T cells, B-cell-depleted T cells, or PBMCs. Subjects who had been exposed to COVID-19, were actively infected with it, or had recovered from it provided the deeply sampled blood TCRbeta repertoires that made up the dataset. The repertoires were released in a freely available public database meant as a resource for research on the immune response to SARS-CoV-2. Samples were obtained from the ongoing ImmuneRACE study (first 160 participants) and from approximately 1,200 subjects provided by 6 global collaborators. The sample metadata nearly always contained a de-identified subject ID, COVID-19 status, age in years and sex. Where available, HLA class I and class II types were obtained from metadata supplied by the sample provider rather than from assay-based typing.

On the study overall, not on this receptor specifically: How much clinical and demographic metadata was included differed by source and by participant, and the metadata was provided uncurated.

Participants in the prospective study were enrolled through a virtual design, were aged roughly 18 to 90 years, and lived in 24 United States geographic areas. Cohort assignment in the prospective study relied on participant-reported clinical history from a screening survey and a study questionnaire. For ImmuneRACE Cohort 3, a participant was defined as recovered based on two consecutive negative NP/OP PCR tests, clearance by a healthcare professional, or resolution of symptoms. Mobile phlebotomists in the prospective study collected whole blood, serum and a nasopharyngeal or oropharyngeal swab from every participant. Prospective study participants could optionally give additional blood draws and questionnaires over an approximately 2-month period. Before DNA extraction, blood samples from the prospective study were shipped at room temperature or frozen. This clone was seen only once. Its specific antigen is unknown. There are no base qualities to consult, and no much larger clone falls within one base.

TCRbeta CDR3 regions were amplified from genomic DNA by means of the immunoSEQ Assay, a bias-controlled multiplex PCR. The original pipeline was this. The number of nucleated cells in each sample was estimated by amplification of reference gene primers within the assay. To quantify the absolute abundance of each unique TCRbeta CDR3 rearrangement, sequence reads were collapsed and filtered. For each sample, productive Simpson clonality was calculated as the square root of Simpson's diversity index across productive rearrangements. TCRdb stores this immuneACCESS table with in-frame sequences only. Part of the clones is absent; in the studies checked, under half of the shortfall reflects unresolved V genes, and no reason is known for the rest. The V and J calls and the clone size are those of that table, but D and trimming were determined from the DNA. This sample lists about 180,000 clones; 88% were detected once. Approximately 9% of the sample goes to the ten largest clones.

Sequenced input: PBMCs or T cells enriched from blood (not recorded which). The receptor was derived from a woman aged 18-29 years who had recovered from COVID-19.

Here the CDR3 is given as CASSDEGGGADTQYF. The nucleotide sequence reads as follows: TGTGCCAGCAGTGATGAGGGAGGGGGAGCAGATACGCAGTATTTT. The chain uses TRBV6-1 and TRBJ2-3, with a tentative D gene TRBD2 over 7 matching bases. V loses 3 bases of germline sequence and J loses 4 bases, and the interval between the two ends is 14 bases. The CDR3 numbers 15 residues from cysteine through phenylalanine. Only the CDR3 region is kept as DNA, spanning 45 bases read in frame from base 1. The CDR1 and CDR2 encoded by the germline V gene are MNHNS and SASEGT.